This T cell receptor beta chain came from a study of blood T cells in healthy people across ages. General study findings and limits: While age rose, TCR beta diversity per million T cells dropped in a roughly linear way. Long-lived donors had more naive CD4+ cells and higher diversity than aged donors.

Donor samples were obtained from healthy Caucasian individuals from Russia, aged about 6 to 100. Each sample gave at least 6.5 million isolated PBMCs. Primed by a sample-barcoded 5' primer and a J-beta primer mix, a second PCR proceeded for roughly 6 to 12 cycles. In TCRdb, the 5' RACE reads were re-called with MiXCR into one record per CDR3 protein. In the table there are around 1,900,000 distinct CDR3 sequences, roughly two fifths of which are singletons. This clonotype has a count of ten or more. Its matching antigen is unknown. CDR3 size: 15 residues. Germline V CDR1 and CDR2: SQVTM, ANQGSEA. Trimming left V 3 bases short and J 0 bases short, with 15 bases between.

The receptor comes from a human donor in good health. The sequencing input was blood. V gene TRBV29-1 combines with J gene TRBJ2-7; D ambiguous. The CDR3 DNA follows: TGCAGCGTTGACATCCCGAAAATTAGCTCCTACGAGCAGTACTTC. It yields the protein CSVDIPKISSYEQYF.